This passage covers 23 T cell receptor beta chains from one sample sequenced in a study of blood T cell repertoires in COVID-19. Only in-frame clones appear in the TCRdb table, and some are missing; sequencing was by immunoSEQ multiplex PCR. The table shows about 150,000 clones, with 86% occurring only once. The source material was peripheral blood. The source is a man in his 70s with acute or convalescent COVID-19.

This clone was counted between two and nine times. The V call is TRBV5-1, the J call TRBJ1-2, with TRBD1 identical over 8 bases. The CDR3 length is 13 residues. J lost 3 bases, V lost 5 bases, and 3 bases had no gene match. Germline values: CDR1 SGHRS, CDR2 YFSETQ. CDR3 DNA sequence: TGCGCCAGCAGTTTGACAGGGGACTATGGCTACACCTTC. Translating gives CASSLTGDYGYTF. Full variable domain (missing parts from reference TRBV5-1 and TRBJ1-2): KAGVTQTPRYLIKTRGQQVTLSCSPISGHRSVSWYQQTPGQGLQFLFEYFSETQRNKGNFPGRFSGRQFSNSRSEMNVSTLELGDSALYLCASSLTGDYGYTFGSGTRLTVV.

In DNA form, the CDR3 reads TGTGCCAGCAAAGGCGAGGGAGCCGGGGAGCTGTTTTTT. Translating it yields CASKGEGAGELFF. This sequence joins TRBV6-5 and TRBJ2-2; weak D call: TRBD2 (5 bases). CDR1 and CDR2 from the germline V gene are MNHEY and SVGAGI. The CDR3 length is 13 residues. Trimming pared 7 bases from V and 6 bases from J, leaving 12 bases between.

CDR3 in amino acids: CASSSGASDPSYEQYF. Written as DNA, the CDR3 is TGTGCCAGCAGCTCTGGGGCCTCCGATCCGTCCTACGAGCAGTACTTC. The V gene is TRBV5-4, the J gene TRBJ2-7, with D maybe TRBD1 (5 bases). The ends were cut back, 3 bases at V and 1 base at J, with 17 bases in the middle. The germline V gene has CDR1 SGHNT and CDR2 YYREEE (reference sequence). This CDR3 is built from 16 residues.

The CDR3 nucleotides read TGTGCCAGCAGTACCCCGACTAGCGAAGAGACCCAGTACTTC. This codes for CASSTPTSEETQYF. The J gene is TRBJ2-5, the V gene TRBV28; TRBD2 agrees at 8 bases. The V gene's germline CDR1 is MDHEN and CDR2 SYDVKM. V lost 5 bases and J lost 3; bases outside the gene matches: 5. This CDR3 has 14 amino acids.

This clone came up once. The V call is TRBV5-6, the J call TRBJ2-7, with 7 bases fitting TRBD1. CDR1 and CDR2 from the germline V gene are SGHDT and YYEEEE. The CDR3 runs 15 residues. Trimming cost V 0 bases and J 0 bases; bases outside gene matches: 3. The CDR3, as DNA: TGTGCCAGCAGCTTGGGGTCAGGGGGCTCCTACGAGCAGTACTTC. Translation gives CASSLGSGGSYEQYF.

The chain recombines TRBV27 with TRBJ1-1; D may be TRBD1 (6 bases). V was trimmed by 2 bases and J by 9 bases, leaving 10 bases between them. Germline V gives CDR1 MNHEY, CDR2 SMNVEV (reference sequence). The CDR3 consists of 12 residues. Here the CDR3 reads CASSLGQGKAFF. DNA for the CDR3: TGTGCCAGCAGTTTAGGTCAGGGGAAAGCTTTCTTT.

A remark on this clone: At the DNA level, this CDR3 is encoded by other sequences in the same sample as well. The V and J genes are TRBV6-2 or TRBV6-3 and TRBJ1-2; D ambiguous. The V gene lost 0 bases and the J gene lost 1 base, with 6 bases spanning the gap. Germline CDR1 reads MNHEY; CDR2 reads SVGEGT. The CDR3 totals 14 residues. DNA of the CDR3: TGTGCCAGCAGTTACTCCGGGAGTAACTATGGCTACACCTTC. It codes for CASSYSGSNYGYTF.

The rearrangement joins TRBV9 to TRBJ1-3; tentative D call: TRBD1 (6 bases). Trimming shortened V by 0 bases and J by 0 bases, and 10 bases separated the two germline ends. Germline CDR1 reads SGDLS; CDR2 reads YYNGEE. The CDR3 contains 16 residues. The CDR3 spells CASSVETGLSGNTIYF. In DNA, the CDR3 is TGTGCCAGCAGCGTAGAGACAGGCCTCTCTGGAAACACCATATATTTT. Full variable domain (outside the CDR3, taken from reference TRBV9 and TRBJ1-3): DSGVTQTPKHLITATGQRVTLRCSPRSGDLSVYWYQQSLDQGLQFLIQYYNGEERAKGNILERFSAQQFPDLHSELNLSSLELGDSALYFCASSVETGLSGNTIYFGEGSWLTVV.

The CDR3 spells CASRRQNTEAFF. CDR3 bases: TGTGCCAGCAGGAGACAGAACACTGAAGCTTTCTTT. The genes are TRBV12-3 or TRBV12-4 and TRBJ1-1; D gene uncertain. Trimming took 6 bases from V and 1 from J, leaving 6 bases between them. CDR3 size: 12 residues.

V is TRBV6-5 and J is TRBJ2-1; perhaps TRBD2 as D (6 bases). CDR1 is MNHEY, CDR2 SVGAGI, per germline. The CDR3 covers 14 residues. Trimming removed 2 bases from V and 3 bases from J, with 8 bases in between. CDR3 sequence: CASSYGTVYNEQFF. The CDR3, as DNA: TGTGCCAGCAGTTACGGGACTGTCTACAATGAGCAGTTCTTC.

This clone appeared a few times. The genes are TRBV27 and TRBJ1-2; D call uncertain. CDR1 and CDR2 (germline): MNHEY, SMNVEV (reference sequence). This CDR3 is built from 15 residues. The V and J ends lost 3 bases and 0 bases respectively, with 11 bases between them. CDR3 DNA sequence: TGTGCCAGCAGTTTCAGGCCCTTAGCTAACTATGGCTACACCTTC. Its translation: CASSFRPLANYGYTF.

The chain has TRBV25-1 and TRBJ1-2, with D tentatively TRBD1 (6 bases). V shed 4 bases and J shed 3 bases, with 9 bases lying between them. The germline gives CDR1 MGHDK, CDR2 SYGVNS. The CDR3 is made up of 13 amino acids. The CDR3 coding sequence is TGTGCCAGCAGTGGCAGGGGATACTATGGCTACACCTTC. Translated, it gives CASSGRGYYGYTF.

V gene TRBV3-1 (or the pseudogene TRBV3-2) combines with J gene TRBJ2-7, with 7 bases that match TRBD2. Germline V CDR1 and CDR2: LGHDT, YNNKEL (reference sequence). Losses at the gene ends were 0 bases for V and 6 bases for J; bases not matched to a gene: 5. The CDR3 runs 14 residues. CDR3 loop: CASSQDRGDGEQYF. CDR3 nucleotides: TGTGCCAGCAGCCAAGATCGGGGGGACGGCGAGCAGTACTTC.

The gene calls are TRBV5-4 and TRBJ1-1; D uncertain. This CDR3 contains 17 residues. The V gene lost 0 bases and the J gene lost 6 bases, with 21 bases spanning the gap. Germline CDR1 reads SGHNT; CDR2 reads YYREEE (reference sequence). CDR3 protein: CASSLAHGAVIRSEAFF. The CDR3 coding sequence is TGTGCCAGCAGCTTGGCGCACGGAGCCGTTATCCGGTCTGAAGCTTTCTTT. The whole variable domain, remainder taken from reference TRBV5-4 and TRBJ1-1, is ETGVTQSPTHLIKTRGQQVTLRCSSQSGHNTVSWYQQALGQGPQFIFQYYREEENGRGNFPPRFSGLQFPNYSSELNVNALELDDSALYLCASSLAHGAVIRSEAFFGQGTRLTVV.

The chain couples TRBV28 to TRBJ2-7; D perhaps matches TRBD2 (6 bases). Trimming cost V 5 bases and J 2 bases, with 10 bases left between them. CDR1 MDHEN and CDR2 SYDVKM come from the germline V gene. This CDR3 contains 13 residues. CDR3 coding DNA: TGTGCCAGCAGTATTGGGACTGCCTACGAGCAGTACTTC. This codes for CASSIGTAYEQYF.

This chain connects TRBV6-5 to TRBJ2-7, with 7 bases that match TRBD1. The CDR3 runs to 15 residues. With 6 bases clipped from V and 6 bases from J, the junction kept 14 bases outside the gene matches. Germline V gene sequence: CDR1 MNHEY, CDR2 SVGAGI. Here the CDR3 DNA reads TGTGCCAGCAGGACTTCAGGGACAGCAGTAGGCGAGCAGTACTTC. Its translation is CASRTSGTAVGEQYF.

As concerns this clone: Other DNA sequences within the sample encode an identical CDR3. The V gene is TRBV5-4, the J gene TRBJ1-2, with 7 bases matching TRBD1. Germline values: CDR1 SGHNT, CDR2 YYREEE (reference sequence). The CDR3 consists of 14 residues. Germline trimming cut 3 bases from V and 5 bases from J; bases unmatched to any gene: 7. This CDR3 is CASSSPGTDYGYTF. DNA of the CDR3: TGTGCCAGCAGCTCCCCCGGGACAGATTATGGCTACACCTTC.

The chain links TRBV3-1 (or the pseudogene TRBV3-2) to TRBJ1-5, with a tentative D call TRBD1 (6 bases). The CDR3 covers 15 residues. V shed 0 bases and J shed 4 bases, with 10 bases lying between them. Germline CDR1 LGHDT, CDR2 YNNKEL (reference sequence). CDR3 sequence reads: CASSQDVGTNQPQHF. The CDR3 bases are TGTGCCAGCAGCCAAGATGTGGGGACAAATCAGCCCCAGCATTTT.

The chain carries TRBV28 and TRBJ1-3; D is perhaps TRBD1 (6 bases). This CDR3 is built from 14 residues. V lost 6 bases and J 0 bases, leaving 9 bases between the germline ends. Germline assignment: CDR1 MDHEN and CDR2 SYDVKM. The DNA of the CDR3 is TGTGCCAGCAGAAGGGACAACTCTGGAAACACCATATATTTT. Protein product: CASRRDNSGNTIYF.

The V gene is TRBV28, the J gene TRBJ2-3; no definite D call. CDR3 length: 15 amino acids. Trimming pared 4 bases from V and 0 bases from J, leaving 11 bases between. Germline V gene lookup returns CDR1 MDHEN and CDR2 SYDVKM. CDR3 loop: CASSYNPASTDTQYF. The CDR3, as DNA: TGTGCCAGCAGTTATAATCCAGCGAGCACAGATACGCAGTATTTT.

V is TRBV19 and J is TRBJ2-1; 15 nucleotides align to TRBD2. This CDR3 contains 15 residues. Germline V gives CDR1 LNHDA, CDR2 SQIVND (reference sequence). V lost 7 bases and J lost 10; bases outside the gene matches: 8. The CDR3 DNA follows: TGTGCCAGTACCTCGGGACTAGCGGGAGGAGGAGAGCAGTTCTTC. Translation: CASTSGLAGGGEQFF.

V usage is TRBV5-5 and J usage is TRBJ1-5; D may be TRBD1 (5 bases). V dropped 0 bases and J dropped 1 base, with 11 bases sitting between them. This CDR3 is built from 16 residues. Germline V gives CDR1 SGHKS, CDR2 YYEKEE (reference sequence). For the CDR3, the DNA is TGTGCCAGCAGCTTGGTCTTCGACAGAAGCAATCAGCCCCAGCATTTT. It codes for CASSLVFDRSNQPQHF. The full variable domain, with the rest looked up from reference TRBV5-5 and TRBJ1-5, is DAGVTQSPTHLIKTRGQQVTLRCSPISGHKSVSWYQQVLGQGPQFIFQYYEKEERGRGNFPDRFSARQFPNYSSELNVNALLLGDSALYLCASSLVFDRSNQPQHFGDGTRLSIL.

The V gene is TRBV6-6, the J gene TRBJ1-3; D unresolved. Germline CDR1 is MNHNY and CDR2 is SVGAGI (reference sequence). Between the trimmed V and J ends, which lost 0 bases and 4 bases, there was a span of 13 bases. The CDR3 totals 16 residues. The CDR3 sequence: CASSYSMSPPGNTIYF. The CDR3 coding sequence is TGTGCCAGCAGTTACTCGATGAGTCCCCCAGGAAACACCATATATTTT.